Below, 21 T cell receptor beta chains from the same sample are listed, as sequenced in a study of shared clonotypes between healthy human individuals. Only CD45RO-negative cells positively selected for CCR7 counted as naive CD8 cells, so terminally differentiated effector memory CD45RA+ cells were excluded. The data were produced by immunoSEQ multiplex PCR, yet TCRdb's version contains in-frame clones alone and is incomplete. This table has around 600,000 clones, 95% to 98% appearing once. The sample comprised naive CD8+ T cells sorted from blood. The receptor set was obtained from a man aged 25-45 years in good health.

The chain recombines TRBV4-2 with TRBJ2-7; tentative D call: TRBD2 (6 bases). Trimming took 0 bases from V and 3 from J, leaving 9 bases between them. The CDR3 length is 14 residues. Germline V gene sequence: CDR1 LGHNA, CDR2 YNFKEQ. The CDR3, as DNA: TGTGCCAGCAGCCAAGAGGGCGGGATCTACGAGCAGTACTTC. Protein product: CASSQEGGIYEQYF.

This chain connects TRBV5-1 to TRBJ1-1, with D unclear. The CDR3 covers 14 residues. V was cut by 1 base and J by 3 bases, with 10 bases left in between. Germline V gives CDR1 SGHRS, CDR2 YFSETQ. Here the CDR3 reads CASSLYGVDTEAFF. CDR3 DNA sequence: TGCGCCAGCAGCTTGTACGGGGTCGACACTGAAGCTTTCTTT.

The CDR3 coding sequence is TGTGCCAGCAGCTTAGAGGCAGGGTTCGGAGAGACCCAGTACTTC. It is translated as CASSLEAGFGETQYF. The genes are TRBV7-6 and TRBJ2-5, with D possibly being TRBD1 (5 bases). This CDR3 is 15 amino acids long. CDR1 is SGHVS and CDR2 is FNYEAQ in the germline V gene. The germline V and J ends were trimmed by 1 base and 4 bases, with 13 bases remaining between them.

This clone was found once. This rearrangement joins TRBV2 to TRBJ2-1; D possibly corresponds to TRBD2 (6 bases). The CDR3 runs 14 residues. CDR1 and CDR2 from the germline V gene are SNHLY and FYNNEI. The CDR3 DNA reads TGTGCAACTGTTGACGGGAGATATTACAATGAGCAGTTCTTC. It is translated as CATVDGRYYNEQFF. The full variable domain, in which reference TRBV2 and TRBJ2-1 provide the parts outside the CDR3, is EPEVTQTPSHQVTQMGQEVILRCVPISNHLYFYWYRQILGQKVEFLVSFYNNEISEKSEIFDDQFSVERPDGSNFTLKIRSTKLEDSAMYFCATVDGRYYNEQFFGPGTRLTVL.

This rearrangement joins TRBV27 to TRBJ1-5; D is ambiguous. The V end lost 4 bases, the J end lost 9 bases, and 25 bases lay between the germline ends. In germline, CDR1 is MNHEY, CDR2 SMNVEV (reference sequence). The CDR3 runs to 17 residues. CDR3: CASSSEGSGSLIAPQHF. CDR3 coding DNA: TGTGCCAGCAGTTCCGAAGGCTCCGGATCCTTAATCGCGCCCCAGCATTTT.

The rearrangement links TRBV7-9 to TRBJ2-1; 10 nucleotides agree with TRBD1. Germline lookup yields CDR1 SEHNR and CDR2 FQNEAQ (reference sequence). The CDR3 length is 15 residues. V gave up 2 bases and J gave up 8 bases; unmatched junction bases: 6. The CDR3 sequence: CASSLRDRGLDEQFF. The DNA of the CDR3 is TGTGCCAGCAGCTTACGAGACAGGGGGCTCGATGAGCAGTTCTTC.

The CDR3 sequence is CAISESAPIELYGDTQYF. The CDR3 nucleotides read TGTGCCATCAGTGAGTCAGCCCCAATAGAACTTTATGGCGATACGCAGTATTTT. V is TRBV10-3 and J is TRBJ2-3, with D hard to call. The germline V gene encodes CDR1 ENHRY and CDR2 SYGVKD. CDR3 length equals 18 residues. Between the trimmed V and J ends, which lost 0 bases and 6 bases, there was a span of 22 bases.

Only one count was recorded for this clone. The same CDR3 is also encoded by other DNA sequences in this sample. The chain combines TRBV18 with TRBJ2-3; D unresolved. The CDR3 runs 12 residues. Germline-derived CDR1 and CDR2 are KGHSH and LQKENI. Deletions cut 4 bases from V and 0 bases from J, with 2 bases between. This CDR3 is CASSLSTDTQYF. The CDR3 nucleotides are TGTGCCAGCTCACTCAGCACAGATACGCAGTATTTT.

The chain recombines TRBV29-1 with TRBJ2-3; 9 bases match TRBD1. Germline V gene lookup returns CDR1 SQVTM and CDR2 ANQGSEA. CDR3 size: 15 residues. The V and J ends lost 7 bases and 4 bases, in that order; junction bases with no gene match: 12. CDR3 nucleotide sequence: TGCAGCGCCAATTCCCCGGGACAGGGCGCAGATACGCAGTATTTT. It yields the protein CSANSPGQGADTQYF.

The genes are TRBV19 and TRBJ1-1; D not certain. V was shortened by 5 bases and J by 4 bases, with 8 bases between the two germline ends. CDR1 and CDR2 from the germline V gene are LNHDA and SQIVND (reference sequence). The CDR3 loop spans 12 amino acids. CDR3 nucleotide sequence: TGTGCCAGTAGTTTGTCTCCCACTGAAGCTTTCTTT. Its protein is CASSLSPTEAFF.

The rearrangement links TRBV13 to TRBJ1-1, with D unclear. Between the trimmed V and J ends, which lost 4 bases and 6 bases, there was a span of 9 bases. The CDR3 loop spans 12 amino acids. Looked up from germline, CDR1 is PRHDT and CDR2 is FYEKMQ (reference sequence). DNA of the CDR3: TGTGCCAGCAGCTCCTTGGGTGCTGAAGCTTTCTTT. Residues: CASSSLGAEAFF.

This chain uses TRBV5-5 with TRBJ2-7; D gene ambiguous. Per germline, CDR1 SGHKS and CDR2 YYEKEE (reference sequence). The CDR3 spans 15 residues. Trimming removed 4 bases at V and 2 bases at J, with 16 bases between. In DNA, the CDR3 is TGTGCCAGCAGCCGGTACCGGGCCTCGACCTACGAGCAGTACTTC. Encoded protein: CASSRYRASTYEQYF.

The chain employs TRBV6-5 and TRBJ1-2; D remains unclear. This CDR3 has 13 amino acids. Per the germline V gene, CDR1 is MNHEY and CDR2 is SVGAGI. Trimming removed 2 bases from V and 7 bases from J, with 11 bases in between. The CDR3 bases are TGTGCCAGCAGTTACCCGACGGGCGTTGGCTACACCTTC. It codes for CASSYPTGVGYTF.

The rearrangement links TRBV27 to TRBJ2-7; the match to TRBD2 covers 8 bases. The germline CDR1 and CDR2 sequences are MNHEY and SMNVEV (reference sequence). The length of the CDR3 is 14 residues. V shed 5 bases and J 6 bases; nucleotides not matched to a gene: 9. CDR3 amino acids: CASSIGLARAEQYF. In nucleotides, the CDR3 is TGTGCCAGCAGTATTGGACTAGCTCGGGCCGAGCAGTACTTC.

The J gene is TRBJ2-1, the V gene TRBV7-2, with TRBD2 matching 8 bases. Per the germline V gene, CDR1 is SGHTA and CDR2 is FQGNSA. J gave up 8 bases and V 4 bases, and 10 bases lay outside the gene matches. CDR3 length equals 15 residues. The CDR3, as DNA: TGTGCCAGCAGCTCCCTTTCGGGAGGGCCGGATGAGCAGTTCTTC. Protein: CASSSLSGGPDEQFF.

The chain couples TRBV6-1 to TRBJ2-7; D uncertain. CDR1 and CDR2 (germline): MNHNS, SASEGT. This CDR3 has 15 amino acids. V was shortened by 6 bases and J by 5 bases, with 20 bases between the two germline ends. Here the CDR3 reads CASSPRSLRSNEQYF. The CDR3 DNA is TGTGCCAGCAGCCCCCGGTCCCTCCGGTCGAACGAGCAGTACTTC.

The chain uses TRBV4-1 and TRBJ1-1; D remains ambiguous. The CDR3 totals 13 residues. The germline CDR1 and CDR2 sequences are MGHRA and YSYEKL. Trimming removed 8 bases from V and 0 bases from J, with 10 bases in between. The CDR3 is CASGRLMNTEAFF. CDR3 bases: TGCGCCAGCGGGCGGTTAATGAACACTGAAGCTTTCTTT.

The table lists this clone with a count of one. V gene TRBV19 combines with J gene TRBJ2-1, with 10 bases that match TRBD2. The CDR3 covers 20 residues. Germline assignment: CDR1 LNHDA and CDR2 SQIVND (reference sequence). The ends lost 4 bases at V and 1 base at J; junction bases unmatched: 16. In nucleotides, the CDR3 is TGTGCCAGTAGTACACTACTAGCGGGGAACCTAGGGGGTTCCTACAATGAGCAGTTCTTC. It is translated as CASSTLLAGNLGGSYNEQFF.

The rearrangement joins TRBV15 to TRBJ1-4; D gene unclear. The CDR3 loop spans 14 amino acids. V lost 2 bases, J lost 0 bases, and 4 bases lay in between. Germline V gene lookup returns CDR1 LNHNV and CDR2 YYDKDF (reference sequence). CDR3 region: CATSRTTTNEKLFF. The DNA of the CDR3 is TGTGCCACCAGCAGAACAACAACTAATGAAAAACTGTTTTTT. Filled out from reference TRBV15 and TRBJ1-4, the complete variable domain reads DAMVIQNPRYQVTQFGKPVTLSCSQTLNHNVMYWYQQKSSQAPKLLFHYYDKDFNNEADTPDNFQSRRPNTSFCFLDIRSPGLGDTAMYLCATSRTTTNEKLFFGSGTQLSVL.

This clone came up once. The chain couples TRBV7-6 to TRBJ2-7; tentative D call: TRBD1 (6 bases). Trimming cost V 1 base and J 2 bases, with 12 bases left between them. Germline assignment: CDR1 SGHVS and CDR2 FNYEAQ. This CDR3 is built from 15 residues. CDR3 region: CASSLVTGSAYEQYF. The CDR3 DNA reads as TGTGCCAGCAGCTTAGTTACAGGGTCGGCCTACGAGCAGTACTTC. The full variable domain, its missing parts supplied by reference TRBV7-6 and TRBJ2-7, is GAGVSQSPRYKVTKRGQDVALRCDPISGHVSLYWYRQALGQGPEFLTYFNYEAQQDKSGLPNDRFSAERPEGSISTLTIQRTEQRDSAMYRCASSLVTGSAYEQYFGPGTRLTVT.

V gene TRBV28 combines with J gene TRBJ2-6; a possible D gene is TRBD1 (5 bases). Germline CDR1 and CDR2: MDHEN and SYDVKM. This CDR3 contains 14 residues. Deletions cut 6 bases from V and 3 bases from J, with 9 bases between. CDR3 amino acids: CASRQEFGANVLTF. CDR3 nucleotides: TGTGCCAGCAGACAGGAATTTGGGGCCAACGTCCTGACTTTC.